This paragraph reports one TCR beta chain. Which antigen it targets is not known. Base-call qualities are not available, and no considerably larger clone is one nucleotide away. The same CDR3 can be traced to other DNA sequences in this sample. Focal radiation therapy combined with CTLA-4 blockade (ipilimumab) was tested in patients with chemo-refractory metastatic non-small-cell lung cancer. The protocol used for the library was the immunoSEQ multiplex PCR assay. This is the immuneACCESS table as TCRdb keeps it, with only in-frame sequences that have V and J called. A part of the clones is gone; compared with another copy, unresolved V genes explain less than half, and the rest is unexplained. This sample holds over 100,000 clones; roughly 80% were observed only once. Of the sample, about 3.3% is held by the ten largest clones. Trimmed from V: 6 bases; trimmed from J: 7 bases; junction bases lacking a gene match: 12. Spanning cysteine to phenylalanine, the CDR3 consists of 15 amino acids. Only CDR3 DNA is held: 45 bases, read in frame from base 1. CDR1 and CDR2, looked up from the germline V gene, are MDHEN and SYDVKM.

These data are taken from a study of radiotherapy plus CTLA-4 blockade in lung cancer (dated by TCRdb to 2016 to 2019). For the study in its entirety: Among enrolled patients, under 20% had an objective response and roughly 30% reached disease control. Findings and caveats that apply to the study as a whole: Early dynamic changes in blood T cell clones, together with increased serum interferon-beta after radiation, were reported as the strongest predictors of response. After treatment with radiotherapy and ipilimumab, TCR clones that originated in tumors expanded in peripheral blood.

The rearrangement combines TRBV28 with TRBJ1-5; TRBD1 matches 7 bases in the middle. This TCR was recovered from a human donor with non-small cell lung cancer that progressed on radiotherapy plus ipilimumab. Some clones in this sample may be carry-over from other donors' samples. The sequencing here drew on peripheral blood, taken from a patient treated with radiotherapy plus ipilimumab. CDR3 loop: CASSPGQTLVQPQHF. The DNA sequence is TGTGCCAGCAGCCCGGGACAGACGTTAGTCCAGCCCCAGCATTTT.